This T cell receptor beta chain was sequenced for a study of post-analysis software for immune sequencing data (dated by TCRdb to about 2015). With respect to the entire study: The recorded disease courses included relapsing-remitting, secondary progressive and progressive-relapsing multiple sclerosis, and some patients had no subtype annotation. The patient repertoires were set against under 12 previously published healthy control repertoires from donors whose ages ranged from about 6 to 27 years. A subset of samples was prepared in parallel using single-end sample barcoding, then pooled and co-amplified after Illumina adapter ligation. Results and caveats for the whole study, not just this receptor: Patients showed significantly higher frequencies than controls for several TRBV segments, among them TRBV5-6, TRBV5-1 and TRBV20-1. Significantly lower normalized Chao1 diversity was found in multiple sclerosis patients than in controls, suggesting substantial peripheral T-cell clonal expansion. Direct clustering with F measure revealed strong co-clustering of samples prepared in the same batch, which led to a batch-effect correction. The control group was slightly older than the multiple sclerosis patient group.

To demonstrate the VDJtools post-analysis software, the study profiled TCR beta repertoires from the peripheral blood of 13 young patients with multiple sclerosis. The patients with multiple sclerosis were children and adolescents between 6 and 15 years of age. The library was produced with PCR. This sample was sequenced with an Illumina HiSeq 2500. To reduce PCR and sequencing biases, unique molecular identifiers were built into the TCR beta cDNA libraries. Every 1 to 10 million input T cells yielded some 500,000 cDNA molecules, meaning each molecule approximated one T cell. The same protocol used for the earlier healthy control dataset was applied to prepare and sequence the patient libraries. Within a given batch, samples were prepared together, multiplexed and sequenced on the same HiSeq lane. From the authors' description of their analysis: MIGEC handled the raw barcoded reads, throwing out single-read molecular identifier groups before consensus assembly and CDR3 extraction. Clonotype tables were post-analysed with VDJtools, normalizing diversity by down-sampling all datasets to the smallest sample size. In repertoire overlap clustering, CDR3 amino acid sequences, but not nucleotide sequences, were matched to correct batch-related cross-sample contamination. TCRdb applied fastp at Q25 and MiXCR to the public reads, then kept only in-frame beta chains. One record per CDR3 amino acid sequence lists the most common genes and DNA. It is TCRdb's table, rather than the study itself, that gives the V and J calls and clone size. This sample is represented by hundreds of thousands of distinct CDR3 sequences; approximately 30% of them were singletons. Together, the top ten hold around 0.56% of the sample.

This clonotype was recorded a few times. The antigen it binds to is not known. Nothing much larger sits one base from this clone, and base qualities are not available. The germline V end is reduced by 4 bases and the J end by 0 bases; junction bases left unmatched: 6. Spanning cysteine to phenylalanine, the CDR3 consists of 16 amino acids. The CDR3 DNA has 48 bases and is translated from base 1. Per the germline V gene, KGHDR is the CDR1 and SFDVKD is the CDR2. Sequenced sample: blood. This clonotype was sampled from a girl between 10 and 17 years old with multiple sclerosis. The V gene is TRBV24-1 and the J gene is TRBJ2-3; the junction holds 7 bases that match TRBD2. The CDR3 amino acid sequence is: CATSDRLAASTDTQYF. The nucleotides read TGTGCCACCAGTGACCGACTAGCTGCTAGCACAGATACGCAGTATTTT.